Sequencing of this T cell receptor beta chain was carried out in a study of cytomegalovirus exposure and HLA in healthy donors. As for the study in general: One earlier analysis, a look at about 179 million T cells, found 100 million to 130 million unique TCR beta sequences.

13 Jbeta primers and 60 Vbeta primers were used for the PCR. Using immunoSEQ multiplex PCR, the repertoire was profiled, and TCRdb retains in-frame clones only, with some absent. The table records 93,000 or so clones, about 83% of them present only once. Nominally healthy donors were sampled, though unrecorded immune exposures were likely. Study conclusions and caveats: A list of 150 to 200 TCR beta chains associated with cytomegalovirus was given. CMV serostatus was the only immune exposure information that was available.

Of note for this clone: Its matching antigen is unknown.

The sample taken for sequencing was PBMCs. The clonotype comes from a woman under 30 in good health and CMV-seropositive.

The CDR3 DNA sequence: TGTGCCAGCAGCTTCGGACAAGACAATGAGCAGTTCTTC. Translating it yields CASSFGQDNEQFF. The chain employs TRBV7-3 and TRBJ2-1, with a tentative D call TRBD1 (5 bases). V lost 3 bases, J lost 5 bases, and 8 bases lay in between. Germline V gene lookup returns CDR1 SGHTA and CDR2 FQGTGA. This CDR3 is built from 13 residues.